This TCR beta chain is from a study of regulatory T cells in long-lasting Graves disease. Time point given: newly diagnosed GD, antithyroid drugs for less than 3 months. After RNA was extracted from PBMCs, the TCR library was made from it. Patients all came to the study from an endocrinology department in Xi'an, China. CDR1 is MNHEY and CDR2 is SVGAGI in the germline V gene. Trimming cost V 0 bases and J 1 base, with 3 bases left between them. The CDR3 runs 13 residues. This clonotype was recorded at least ten times. CDR3 regions were amplified by Arm-PCR using iRepertoire HTBI primers to build TCR beta libraries. MiXCR was run by TCRdb on the multiplex PCR reads, yielding one entry per CDR3 protein. In the table there are hundreds of thousands of distinct CDR3 sequences, around 17% of which are singletons. This sample was also put to use in a study of T cells in Graves' hyperthyroidism and ophthalmopathy. That study reports: Clinical symptoms, serum thyroxine, TRAb, thyroid ultrasound and orbital computed tomography established diagnosis. When the TCR CDR3 underwent first-round RT-PCR, the HTBI primer set was used.

The chain employs TRBV6-5 and TRBJ1-1; D ambiguous. The input for sequencing was peripheral blood mononuclear cells (PBMCs), taken at new diagnosis, from a patient treated with antithyroid drugs. This clonotype originated in a woman in her twenties or thirties with Graves disease. The CDR3 sequence: CASSYSRNTEAFF. The DNA of the CDR3 is TGTGCCAGCAGTTACTCCAGGAACACTGAAGCTTTCTTT.